This T cell receptor (beta chain) was captured in a study of blood T cell repertoires in COVID-19. Overall study context: Samples came from the United States, Italy and Spain, spanning acute and convalescent COVID-19. In each case, the material was cDNA or gDNA derived from T cells, B-cell-depleted T cells, or PBMCs.

Germline-derived CDR1 and CDR2 are MNHEY and SVGEGT. V lost 6 bases and J lost 4; bases outside the gene matches: 7. The CDR3 runs 15 residues. During active infection, Seattle patients enrolled and were then monitored through disease. Only in-frame clones appear in the TCRdb table, and some are missing; sequencing was by immunoSEQ multiplex PCR. The sample contains some 300,000 clones, 70% to 90% of which appear only once. The sequence was collected from a woman aged 50 to 60 with COVID-19, enrolled during active disease. The chain couples TRBV6-2 or TRBV6-3 to TRBJ2-5; TRBD2 matches 11 bases. Sequenced: peripheral blood. CDR3 sequence reads: CASSRTGLAGETQYF. The DNA of the CDR3 is TGTGCCAGCAGCCGAACCGGACTAGCGGGAGAGACCCAGTACTTC.